The sequence of this T cell receptor beta chain was determined in a study of T cell repertoires in cytomegalovirus infection. Study background: Signatures in public TCR beta sequences pointed to both CMV infection and matching HLA type. Overall study results and limits: CMV-specific TCR beta clonotypes restricted by HLA-C dominated the ex vivo response. Public TCR beta family frequency separated CMV-and-HLA carriers, including in an independent cohort.

A word on this clonotype: Its antigen is not identified.

Germline values: CDR1 MNHGY, CDR2 SAAAGT. V lost 5 bases, J lost 8 bases, and 15 bases stayed unmatched. The CDR3 contains 16 residues. TCRdb ran MiXCR on the reads and lists one entry per CDR3 protein. The data contain 740,000 or so distinct CDR3 sequences, approximately 40% of them singletons. This sequence was found in a human donor in good health (CMV status not recorded). Some clones in this sample may be carry-over from other donors' samples. Source material: PBMCs. The chain uses TRBV6-8 and TRBJ2-1; 7 nucleotides align to TRBD2. CDR3 bases: TGTGCCAGCAGTGGGGGAGCGGGGAGGTCGTACTATGAGCAGTTCTTC. Translated: CASSGGAGRSYYEQFF.